This TCR beta chain was captured by sequencing in a study of OX40 agonist ivuxolimab in advanced cancers. Cycle 7 day 1, cycle 4 day 1, and baseline were the timepoints at which blood was sampled. Here immunoSEQ multiplex PCR was the method, and the copy in TCRdb shows in-frame clones only, minus some. The table includes over 150,000 clones, roughly 94% detected once. Germline values: CDR1 SNHLY, CDR2 FYNNEI. The V end lost 4 bases, the J end lost 11 bases, and 18 bases lay between the germline ends. The CDR3 extends over 14 amino acids. The sequenced sample was CD4+ or CD8+ T cells sorted from blood, obtained in a trial of the OX40 agonist ivuxolimab. This clonotype originated in an adult with an advanced solid tumor such as melanoma, head and neck, liver or kidney cancer. V is TRBV2 and J is TRBJ1-5; D uncertain. Written as DNA, the CDR3 is TGTGCCAGCAGTGGCGTCAGCTCTTTGATCTCCCAGCATTTT. Residues: CASSGVSSLISQHF.